This T cell receptor (beta chain) was recorded in a study of Ad26.COV2.S vaccination and SARS-CoV-2 variants. Study-level information: Ad26.COV2.S, an intramuscular injection, was given once or twice 56 days apart. Study-level points and caveats: Vaccine and placebo recipients had similar non-spike TCR breadth. Vaccinees reportedly had broad spike-specific CD8+ and CD4+ T cell responses.

The treatment denotes: about 20 received Ad26.COV2.S at low or high dose, single or two shots; roughly 5 received placebo; per-sample allocation not given. Collection of samples fell on day 63 after the first vaccine or placebo injection. Aged 18-55 years, donor was enrolled in Boston in 2020. Sequenced by immunoSEQ multiplex PCR; TCRdb stores in-frame clones only, minus some. This sample has about 680,000 clones, with about 90% found just once. As to this clone: What it binds is unknown.

Germline V gene sequence: CDR1 KGHSH, CDR2 LQKENI. The germline V and J ends were trimmed by 2 bases and 6 bases, with 12 bases remaining between them. This CDR3 contains 14 residues. This specimen consisted of peripheral blood, obtained in a trial of Ad26.COV2.S vaccine versus placebo. This sequence joins TRBV18 and TRBJ2-3, with D uncertain. The receptor was derived from a person aged 18 to 65 who received the Ad26.COV2.S COVID-19 vaccine or a placebo. The CDR3 DNA reads as TGTGCCAGCTCACCAGGTTCAGGAATCGATACGCAGTATTTT. It translates to CASSPGSGIDTQYF.